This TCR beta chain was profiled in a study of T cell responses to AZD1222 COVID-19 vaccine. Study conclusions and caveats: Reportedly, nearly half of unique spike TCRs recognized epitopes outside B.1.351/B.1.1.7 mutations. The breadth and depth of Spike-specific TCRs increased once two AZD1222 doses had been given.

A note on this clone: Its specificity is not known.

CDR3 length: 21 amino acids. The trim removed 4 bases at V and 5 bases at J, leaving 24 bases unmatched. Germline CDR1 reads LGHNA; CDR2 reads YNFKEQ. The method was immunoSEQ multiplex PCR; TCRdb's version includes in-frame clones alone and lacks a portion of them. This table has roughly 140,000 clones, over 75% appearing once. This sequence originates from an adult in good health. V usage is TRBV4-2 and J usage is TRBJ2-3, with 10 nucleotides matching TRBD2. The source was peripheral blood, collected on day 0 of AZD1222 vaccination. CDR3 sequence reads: CASSLRTGLAAEPERGDTQYF. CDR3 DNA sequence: TGTGCCAGCAGCCTCCGGACAGGACTAGCGGCAGAACCCGAAAGGGGAGATACGCAGTATTTT.